This T cell receptor (beta chain) was obtained from a study of Tregs in tolerant kidney transplant recipients. The study, taken as a whole, reports: The small number of patients limits these findings pending further validation.

Comment on this clone: The target antigen is unknown.

CDR3 size: 15 residues. Trimming shortened V by 2 bases and J by 3 bases, and 14 bases separated the two germline ends. The germline V gene has CDR1 SGHNT and CDR2 YENEEA. This table comes from immunoSEQ multiplex PCR, and its TCRdb copy is limited to in-frame clones, with some not included. Of over 50,000 clones in the sample, more than 70% are singletons; the top ten hold 5.2%. The sequenced sample consisted of CD4+ T cells from blood. This chain connects TRBV11-3 to TRBJ2-7, with a weak D call TRBD2 (6 bases). The TCR sequence derives from a human donor in good health. The CDR3 spells CASSLYGTDNYEQYF. DNA for the CDR3: TGTGCCAGCAGCTTATATGGGACTGACAACTACGAGCAGTACTTC.